Listed here are 3 T cell receptor beta chains from one sample, sequenced in a study of T-cell memory formation after mild COVID-19. TCRdb reprocessed the 5' RACE reads via MiXCR and lists one record per CDR3 protein. The sample has approximately 300,000 distinct CDR3 sequences, about 15% seen once. Source material: PBMCs or a T cell subset sorted from them (not recorded which). The source of these receptors is a man aged 18 to 30 who had mild COVID-19 (a few samples of this study predate the infection). Cell type and time point are not known.

This clonotype appeared a few times. The chain employs TRBV10-3 and TRBJ2-5, with 8 bases identical to TRBD1. The CDR3 loop spans 16 amino acids. V shed 2 bases, J shed 5 bases, and the junction held 10 bases outside the gene matches. Germline V gene data show CDR1 as ENHRY and CDR2 as SYGVKD. The CDR3 nucleotides read TGTGCCATCAGTGAGCAGGGGGCAGGGGGACGGGAGACCCAGTACTTC. It translates to CAISEQGAGGRETQYF.

The chain joins TRBV12-3 or TRBV12-4 to TRBJ2-3; maybe TRBD2 (6 bases). The CDR3 is 15 residues long. Trimming cost V 1 base and J 4 bases, with 12 bases left between them. The CDR3: CASSLGRLGSDTQYF. The CDR3 nucleotides are TGTGCCAGCAGTTTAGGGCGACTAGGTTCAGATACGCAGTATTTT.

DNA for the CDR3: TGCGCCAGCAGCTCCCCGGGACTAGCACGGGAGACCCAGTACTTC. It translates to CASSSPGLARETQYF. The chain carries TRBV5-1 and TRBJ2-5, with 9 bases identical to TRBD2. CDR1 is SGHRS, CDR2 YFSETQ, per germline. This CDR3 spans 15 amino acids. Germline trimming cut 3 bases from V and 5 bases from J; bases unmatched to any gene: 8.